The 12 T cell receptor beta chains given below trace back to one sample, sequenced in a study of PD-1 blockade in classical Hodgkin lymphoma. TCRdb's table, derived via immunoSEQ multiplex PCR, lists solely in-frame clones and lacks some. This table holds around 23,000 clones, roughly 80% found once. The time point denotes: cycle 4 day 1 (C4D1), after more than 5 weeks of nivolumab. Every one of the patients relapsed after autologous stem cell transplantation (brentuximab vedotin exposure was variable). Here the sequenced sample was peripheral blood mononuclear cells (PBMCs), taken before the fourth cycle of nivolumab. Source of these receptors: a human donor with classical Hodgkin lymphoma.

The CDR3 reads CASSFHGQGYEQYF. CDR3 nucleotides: TGTGCCAGCAGTTTCCACGGCCAAGGCTACGAGCAGTACTTC. The chain recombines TRBV11-2 with TRBJ2-7; D unclear. V lost 6 bases and J 3 bases, leaving 15 bases between the germline ends. The CDR3 covers 14 residues. Germline values: CDR1 SGHAT, CDR2 FQNNGV.

The chain joins TRBV19 to TRBJ1-5, with 7 bases matching TRBD1. Trimming removed 6 bases from V and 1 base from J; junction bases left unmatched: 3. Germline lookup yields CDR1 LNHDA and CDR2 SQIVND (reference sequence). The CDR3 consists of 14 residues. The CDR3 bases are TGTGCCAGTAGCCTACAGGGGAGCAATCAGCCCCAGCATTTT. Its translation: CASSLQGSNQPQHF.

The J gene is TRBJ1-2, the V gene TRBV9; weak D call: TRBD1 (5 bases). The CDR3 runs 12 residues. CDR1 SGDLS and CDR2 YYNGEE come from the germline V gene. V was cut by 3 bases and J by 9 bases, with 12 bases left in between. CDR3 in amino acids: CASSAGDARYTF. The CDR3 coding sequence is TGTGCCAGCAGCGCCGGGGACGCCCGCTACACCTTC.

This clone was recorded only once. The chain links TRBV7-2 to TRBJ2-3; TRBD2 is a possible D gene (5 bases). The germline V and J ends were trimmed by 1 base and 1 base, with 9 bases remaining between them. The CDR3 is 15 residues long. Germline loops: CDR1 SGHTA, CDR2 FQGNSA. CDR3 DNA: TGTGCCAGCAGCTTAGGGGTCGGGGGCACAGATACGCAGTATTTT. It codes for CASSLGVGGTDTQYF.

This chain links TRBV29-1 with TRBJ2-1; 7 bases line up with TRBD2. J gave up 0 bases and V 4 bases, and 3 bases lay outside the gene matches. The CDR3 extends over 14 amino acids. The germline CDR1 and CDR2 sequences are SQVTM and ANQGSEA. Written as DNA, the CDR3 is TGCAGCGTTGGGGCGGGAGACTCCTACAATGAGCAGTTCTTC. As protein: CSVGAGDSYNEQFF.

V gene TRBV19 combines with J gene TRBJ1-5; D not resolved. This CDR3 is built from 12 residues. CDR1 LNHDA and CDR2 SQIVND come from the germline V gene (reference sequence). The V and J ends lost 1 base and 6 bases respectively, with 4 bases between them. The DNA of the CDR3 is TGTGCCAGTAGTATAGGGGTTCAGCCCCAGCATTTT. It codes for CASSIGVQPQHF.

The chain is built from TRBV15 and TRBJ1-5, with D unclear. The germline CDR1 and CDR2 sequences are LNHNV and YYDKDF (reference sequence). V lost 0 bases and J 3 bases, leaving 9 bases between the germline ends. The CDR3 extends over 15 amino acids. The CDR3 is CATSRDDLDNQPQHF. CDR3 in DNA: TGTGCCACCAGCAGAGATGACCTGGACAATCAGCCCCAGCATTTT.

The chain has TRBV7-3 and TRBJ2-2; the D is unclear. CDR1 is SGHTA, CDR2 FQGTGA, per germline. The CDR3 runs to 15 residues. The V and J ends lost 2 bases and 2 bases respectively, with 9 bases between them. The CDR3: CASSLATANTGELFF. In DNA, the CDR3 is TGTGCCAGCAGCTTAGCGACTGCAAACACCGGGGAGCTGTTTTTT.

V is TRBV4-3 and J is TRBJ1-3; D gene ambiguous. This CDR3 contains 16 residues. V gave up 0 bases and J gave up 0 bases, with 9 bases separating them. Germline V gene sequence: CDR1 LGHNA, CDR2 YSLEER. CDR3 coding DNA: TGCGCCAGCAGCCAAGATAGAGTCCTCTCTGGAAACACCATATATTTT. This encodes CASSQDRVLSGNTIYF.

The gene calls are TRBV7-9 and TRBJ1-1; D gene unclear. The CDR3 is made up of 13 amino acids. Trimming left V 2 bases short and J 7 bases short, with 11 bases between. CDR1 is SEHNR and CDR2 is FQNEAQ in the germline V gene (reference sequence). CDR3 in DNA: TGTGCCAGCAGCTTATCTGGCAGCAATGAAGCTTTCTTT. This codes for CASSLSGSNEAFF.

The chain combines TRBV6-6 with TRBJ2-5; 7 bases align to TRBD2. Germline CDR1 is MNHNY and CDR2 is SVGAGI (reference sequence). V dropped 4 bases and J dropped 1; count of bases not matched to a gene: 3. CDR3 length equals 14 residues. DNA for the CDR3: TGTGCCAGCAGTTCCTCTAGCGGCCAAGAGACCCAGTACTTC. Translating it yields CASSSSSGQETQYF.

V is TRBV7-9 and J is TRBJ1-1; no reliable D call. The CDR3 is made up of 14 amino acids. From germline, CDR1 is SEHNR and CDR2 FQNEAQ (reference sequence). The V gene lost 1 base and the J gene lost 0 bases, with 6 bases spanning the gap. The CDR3: CASSLEGLNTEAFF. CDR3 nucleotide sequence: TGTGCCAGCAGCTTAGAGGGTCTGAACACTGAAGCTTTCTTT.